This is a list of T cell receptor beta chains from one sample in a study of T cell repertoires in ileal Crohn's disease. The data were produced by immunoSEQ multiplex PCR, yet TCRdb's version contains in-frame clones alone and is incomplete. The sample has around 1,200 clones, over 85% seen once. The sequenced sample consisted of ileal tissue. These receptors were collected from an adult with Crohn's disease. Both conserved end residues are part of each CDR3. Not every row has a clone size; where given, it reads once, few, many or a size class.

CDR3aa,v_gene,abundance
CASSDRGAGEQFF,TRBV10-2,few
CASSFTSGALYNEQFF,TRBV27,few
CASSLVRVGGNTIYF,TRBV28,NA
CASIDTRAGANVLTF,TRBV5-1,NA
CSVEGSSGDNTQYF,TRBV29-1,NA
CASSTNRNSPLHF,TRBV28,NA
CSVPGGGLDTF,TRBV29-1,once
CASSYSDNSNNYGYTF,TRBV6-5,NA
CASSFAGGYGYTF,TRBV7-9,NA
CASSLATSRPGELFF,TRBV11-3,NA
CASSRQGTPYEQYF,TRBV18,NA
CASSQGQGRRTDTQYF,TRBV14,NA
CSAFGSRVRETQYF,TRBV29-1,NA
CASSTGGHLNTEAFF,TRBV19,NA
CASSPPAGSSYNEQFF,TRBV18,NA
CASSDGQGAETQYF,TRBV6-4,NA
CATTGTGNTGELFF,TRBV2,NA
CASSSRPLAHSYNEQFF,TRBV28,NA
CASSLGGQGEETQYF,TRBV7-6,NA
CASSRGLENTIYF,TRBV19,once
CASSETSGGQETQYF,TRBV6-4,NA
CASSLGEESGGAFDEQYF,TRBV4-2,NA
CASSPTGLGETQYF,TRBV9,NA
CASTMALGSSTEAFF,TRBV27,NA
CASSAGYEQFF,TRBV10-1,NA
CASSFLRETNGYTF,TRBV5-1,NA
CAGSGEGAVTEAFF,TRBV2,NA
CASSQGRFNDFEAFF,TRBV4-3,NA
CASSLQGLNEKLFF,TRBV7-9,NA
CASSGLAGGNEQFF,TRBV10-2,NA
CASSATGSETGELFF,TRBV2,NA
CASSLAPGRGFF,TRBV7-9,once
CASSGGQANSGANVLTF,TRBV10-1,NA
CASGSLAVGYNEQFF,TRBV6-5,NA
CASSLIGARYDSPLHF,TRBV5-6,NA
CASSTASGGPHYEQYF,TRBV2,NA
CASSSGGLAGGENEQFF,TRBV11-3,NA
CASSVQGGSYNEQFF,TRBV6-1,NA
CASSPGTGRNQPQHF,TRBV7-2,NA
CASRRDRVGEQFF,TRBV13,NA